The 25 T cell receptor beta chains below were found in one sample sequenced in a study of shared clonotypes between healthy human individuals. Repertoires were generated with immunoSEQ multiplex PCR, while TCRdb's copy carries only in-frame clones and drops some. The repertoire includes about 230,000 clones, 60% to 70% of them detected once, and around 10% sits in the top ten. Material for sequencing was memory CD4+ T cells sorted from blood. Documented subset: CD45RA-negative fraction. Receptor source: a man aged 25-40 years in good health.

The sample holds one count of this clone. The chain combines TRBV6-6 with TRBJ1-5, with unresolved D. This CDR3 comprises 14 residues. Germline-derived CDR1 and CDR2 are MNHNY and SVGAGI (reference sequence). V was shortened by 8 bases and J by 0 bases, with 11 bases between the two germline ends. The DNA of the CDR3 is TGTGCCAGCCGAAGGGTAGATAGCAATCAGCCCCAGCATTTT. Translating gives CASRRVDSNQPQHF.

The chain couples TRBV7-2 to TRBJ1-4; D is uncertain. The CDR3 loop spans 16 amino acids. Trimming cost V 0 bases and J 8 bases, with 16 bases left between them. CDR1 and CDR2 (germline): SGHTA, FQGNSA. CDR3 sequence: CASSLAVVRTEEKLFF. CDR3 coding DNA: TGTGCCAGCAGCTTAGCAGTGGTTCGGACGGAAGAAAAACTGTTTTTT.

Turning to this clone: Other DNA sequences in this specimen translate into the identical CDR3. The chain employs TRBV5-6 and TRBJ1-5; the D gene is possibly TRBD1 (5 bases). Germline V CDR1 and CDR2: SGHDT, YYEEEE. CDR3 length: 14 residues. V was trimmed by 2 bases and J by 2 bases, leaving 8 bases between them. The chain's CDR3 is CASSLRGGNQPQHF. CDR3 sequence (DNA): TGTGCCAGCAGCTTAAGGGGAGGCAATCAGCCCCAGCATTTT. Supplemented by reference TRBV5-6 and TRBJ1-5, the full variable domain reads DAGVTQSPTHLIKTRGQQVTLRCSPKSGHDTVSWYQQALGQGPQFIFQYYEEEERQRGNFPDRFSGHQFPNYSSELNVNALLLGDSALYLCASSLRGGNQPQHFGDGTRLSIL.

The chain is built from TRBV5-6 and TRBJ1-4; D is unclear. The CDR3 totals 13 residues. Germline CDR1 SGHDT, CDR2 YYEEEE. V lost 3 bases and J 9 bases, leaving 12 bases between the germline ends. CDR3 protein: CASSSTRRKKLFF. DNA for the CDR3: TGTGCCAGCAGCTCCACCCGCCGGAAAAAACTGTTTTTT.

This clone showed up many times. V usage is TRBV11-3 and J usage is TRBJ2-1, with D possibly matching TRBD2 (5 bases). The CDR3 is 18 amino acids. V was clipped by 5 bases and J by 8 bases, with 28 bases between them. Germline-derived CDR1 and CDR2 are SGHNT and YENEEA. The CDR3 spells CASSPPRSVGCYGDEQFF. DNA of the CDR3: TGTGCCAGCAGCCCCCCACGTAGCGTCGGGTGTTATGGGGATGAGCAGTTCTTC.

The chain carries TRBV19 and TRBJ1-3, with 8 bases aligning to TRBD1. The V and J ends lost 10 bases and 2 bases, in that order; junction bases with no gene match: 4. In germline, CDR1 is LNHDA, CDR2 SQIVND (reference sequence). CDR3 size: 13 residues. The CDR3 is CAIAGQAGNTIYF. The DNA for the CDR3 is TGTGCCATTGCGGGACAGGCTGGAAACACCATATATTTT.

J is TRBJ2-7 and V is TRBV7-6; 9 nucleotides match TRBD1. The CDR3 contains 13 residues. Germline CDR1 reads SGHVS; CDR2 reads FNYEAQ. The junction had 2 bases not matched to a gene; V was cut back by 5 bases and J by 3 bases. The CDR3 sequence: CASSKDRGYEQYF. The CDR3 DNA sequence: TGTGCCAGCAGCAAGGACAGGGGCTACGAGCAGTACTTC.

The genes are TRBV5-4 and TRBJ2-1; tentatively, D is TRBD1 or TRBD2 (5 bases each). Germline loops: CDR1 SGHNT, CDR2 YYREEE (reference sequence). V was clipped by 3 bases and J by 0 bases, with 7 bases between them. CDR3 length equals 14 residues. CDR3 amino acids: CASSSGSSYNEQFF. The CDR3 bases are TGTGCCAGCAGCTCAGGGAGCTCCTACAATGAGCAGTTCTTC.

The chain is built from TRBV27 and TRBJ1-1; D remains unclear. The V gene's germline CDR1 is MNHEY and CDR2 SMNVEV (reference sequence). Trimming stripped 6 bases from V and 8 bases from J, with 16 bases between. The CDR3 runs to 13 residues. This CDR3 is CASSQGPRREAFF. DNA for the CDR3: TGTGCCAGCAGCCAAGGACCTAGACGGGAAGCTTTCTTT.

V is TRBV7-9 and J is TRBJ2-5, with 8 nucleotides matching TRBD2. Germline trimming cut 5 bases from V and 4 bases from J; bases unmatched to any gene: 3. The CDR3 length is 13 residues. CDR1 and CDR2 (germline): SEHNR, FQNEAQ (reference sequence). The CDR3 here is CASSRTSGETQYF. DNA for the CDR3: TGTGCCAGCAGCCGTACTAGCGGAGAGACCCAGTACTTC.

This rearrangement joins TRBV6-1 to TRBJ1-5; tentative D call: TRBD1 (5 bases). V was trimmed by 7 bases and J by 2 bases, leaving 12 bases between them. Germline loops: CDR1 MNHNS, CDR2 SASEGT. The CDR3 runs to 14 residues. The CDR3 bases are TGTGCCAGCATTGCAGGGAAAGGCAATCAGCCCCAGCATTTT. Translation gives CASIAGKGNQPQHF.

This clone was observed a few times. The gene calls are TRBV15 and TRBJ1-5; possible D gene TRBD1, 6 bases. The germline CDR1 and CDR2 sequences are LNHNV and YYDKDF (reference sequence). The CDR3 totals 13 residues. Trimming pared 5 bases from V and 3 bases from J, leaving 8 bases between. The CDR3 protein is CATSGQLNQPQHF. CDR3 nucleotides: TGTGCCACCAGCGGACAGCTCAATCAGCCCCAGCATTTT. The whole variable domain, filled in from reference TRBV15 and TRBJ1-5, reads DAMVIQNPRYQVTQFGKPVTLSCSQTLNHNVMYWYQQKSSQAPKLLFHYYDKDFNNEADTPDNFQSRRPNTSFCFLDIRSPGLGDTAMYLCATSGQLNQPQHFGDGTRLSIL.

The chain combines TRBV23-1 with TRBJ2-7; tentative D call: TRBD1 (5 bases). TRBV23-1 carries the ORF label, with uncertain function. The V gene lost 2 bases and the J gene lost 3 bases, with 20 bases spanning the gap. This CDR3 has 17 amino acids. The CDR3 DNA reads as TGCGCCAGCAGTCAAGTCCTCCGGACACCACCCTACTACGAGCAGTACTTC. Protein product: CASSQVLRTPPYYEQYF.

The rearrangement joins TRBV5-4 to TRBJ2-2, with D hard to call. Germline V CDR1 and CDR2: SGHNT, YYREEE (reference sequence). V was pared by 4 bases and J by 4 bases, with 8 bases between. The CDR3 consists of 13 residues. CDR3 region: CASSPHSTGELFF. CDR3 nucleotides: TGTGCCAGCAGCCCTCACTCCACCGGGGAGCTGTTTTTT.

V usage is TRBV2 and J usage is TRBJ1-4; D gene ambiguous. Germline-derived CDR1 and CDR2 are SNHLY and FYNNEI. Trimming left V 11 bases short and J 3 bases short, with 13 bases between. The CDR3 consists of 13 residues. CDR3 nucleotides: TGTGCCGTAAAATTTCGGGCTAATGAAAAACTGTTTTTT. It encodes CAVKFRANEKLFF. The entire variable domain, with the rest obtained from reference TRBV2 and TRBJ1-4, is as follows: EPEVTQTPSHQVTQMGQEVILRCVPISNHLYFYWYRQILGQKVEFLVSFYNNEISEKSEIFDDQFSVERPDGSNFTLKIRSTKLEDSAMYFCAVKFRANEKLFFGSGTQLSVL.

This clone was seen only a few times. This specimen includes other DNA sequences encoding the same CDR3. The chain carries TRBV28 and TRBJ1-1; D is possibly TRBD1 (5 bases). This CDR3 is built from 14 residues. V dropped 8 bases and J dropped 1 base, with 14 bases sitting between them. Per germline, CDR1 MDHEN and CDR2 SYDVKM. The DNA for the CDR3 is TGTGCCAGCTCATTATGGGGGGGGAACACTGAAGCTTTCTTT. Amino acid sequence: CASSLWGGNTEAFF.

The table lists this clone with a few counts. The J gene is TRBJ2-1, the V gene TRBV6-1; 11 bases align to TRBD2. Germline V gene lookup returns CDR1 MNHNS and CDR2 SASEGT. V lost 8 bases to trimming and J lost 11 bases; unmatched junction nucleotides: 5. This CDR3 contains 12 residues. CDR3 in DNA: TGTGCCAGCTACCTAGCGGGAGGAAAGCAGTTCTTC. It translates to CASYLAGGKQFF.

The chain has TRBV6-6 and TRBJ2-3; 7 positions agree with TRBD2. Germline lookup yields CDR1 MNHNY and CDR2 SVGAGI (reference sequence). The ends lost 8 bases at V and 1 base at J; junction bases unmatched: 6. CDR3 length: 14 amino acids. This CDR3 reads CASQWEGGTDTQYF. CDR3 sequence (DNA): TGTGCCAGCCAATGGGAGGGAGGCACAGATACGCAGTATTTT.

The genes are TRBV28 and TRBJ2-7, with a weak D call TRBD2 (5 bases). Trimming took off 6 bases at V and 0 bases at J, with 30 bases between the two ends. The CDR3 covers 20 residues. The V gene's germline CDR1 is MDHEN and CDR2 SYDVKM. CDR3 protein: CASRSFDRSGKPFPSYEQYF. The CDR3 DNA follows: TGTGCCAGCAGGAGCTTCGATCGGAGCGGAAAGCCGTTCCCCTCCTACGAGCAGTACTTC.

The V and J genes are TRBV6-6 and TRBJ2-1; 9 bases are shared with TRBD2. The trim removed 6 bases at V and 10 bases at J, leaving 10 bases unmatched. Germline assignment: CDR1 MNHNY and CDR2 SVGAGI (reference sequence). This CDR3 comprises 14 residues. The CDR3 here is CASRPLSGRVEQFF. The DNA of the CDR3 is TGTGCCAGCAGGCCCCTTAGCGGGAGAGTGGAGCAGTTCTTC.

This clone has only a few counts. The CDR3 spells CASSLGVASYEQYF. The CDR3 DNA is TGTGCCAGCAGCTTAGGGGTAGCCTCCTACGAGCAGTACTTC. V gene TRBV11-2 combines with J gene TRBJ2-7, with unresolved D. The V gene lost 1 base and the J gene lost 0 bases, with 7 bases spanning the gap. The CDR3 is 14 amino acids. Germline CDR1 reads SGHAT; CDR2 reads FQNNGV.

The J gene is TRBJ1-1, the V gene TRBV10-2; the D gene is possibly TRBD1 (5 bases). CDR1 and CDR2 from the germline V gene are WSHSY and SAAADI. V lost 3 bases and J lost 0, with 11 bases in between. CDR3 length: 15 amino acids. The CDR3 sequence: CASSENGGMNTEAFF. Here the CDR3 DNA reads TGCGCCAGCAGTGAAAATGGGGGAATGAACACTGAAGCTTTCTTT.

The chain is built from TRBV18 and TRBJ2-1, with TRBD2 identical over 7 bases. With V trimmed by 4 bases and J by 1 base, 4 bases remained unmatched. The CDR3 is made up of 15 amino acids. The germline V gene has CDR1 KGHSH and CDR2 LQKENI. CDR3 protein: CASSQGLVSYNEQFF. The CDR3 DNA follows: TGTGCCAGCTCACAAGGACTAGTTTCCTACAATGAGCAGTTCTTC.

The genes are TRBV21-1 and TRBJ2-5. TRBV21-1 is a pseudogene locus. The CDR3 extends over 10 amino acids. CDR3 nucleotides: TGTGCCAGCAGCCAAGAGACCCAGTACTTC. This translates into CASSQETQYF.

Only one count was recorded for this clone. The rearrangement joins TRBV18 to TRBJ1-3; D ambiguous. Germline CDR1 and CDR2: KGHSH and LQKENI. The ends were cut back, 3 bases at V and 0 bases at J, with 12 bases in the middle. The CDR3 sequence is 16 residues long. CDR3 sequence reads: CASSPYNQDSGNTIYF. Written as DNA, the CDR3 is TGTGCCAGCTCACCTTATAACCAAGACTCTGGAAACACCATATATTTT.